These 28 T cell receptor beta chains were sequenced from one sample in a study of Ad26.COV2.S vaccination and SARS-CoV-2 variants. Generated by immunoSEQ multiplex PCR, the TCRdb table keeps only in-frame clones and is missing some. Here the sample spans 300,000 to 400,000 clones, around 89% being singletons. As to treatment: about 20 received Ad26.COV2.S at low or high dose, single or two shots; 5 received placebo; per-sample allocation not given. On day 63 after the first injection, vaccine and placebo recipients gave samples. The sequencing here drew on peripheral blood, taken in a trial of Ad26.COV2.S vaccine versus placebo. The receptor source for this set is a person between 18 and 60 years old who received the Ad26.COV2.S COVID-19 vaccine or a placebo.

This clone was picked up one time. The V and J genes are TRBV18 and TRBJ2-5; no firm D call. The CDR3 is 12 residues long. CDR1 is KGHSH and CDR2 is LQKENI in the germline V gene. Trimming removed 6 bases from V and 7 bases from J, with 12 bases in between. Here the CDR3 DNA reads TGTGCCAGCTCCGCGAAAGTGGGGACCCAGTACTTC. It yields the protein CASSAKVGTQYF.

The DNA of the CDR3 is TGTGCCAGCAGCTTGGGGCAGGGATTTTACGAGCAGTACTTC. This codes for CASSLGQGFYEQYF. The V gene is TRBV5-4, the J gene TRBJ2-7; TRBD1 is a possible D gene (5 bases). Germline CDR1 is SGHNT and CDR2 is YYREEE (reference sequence). V was shortened by 0 bases and J by 4 bases, with 11 bases between the two germline ends. This CDR3 has 14 residues.

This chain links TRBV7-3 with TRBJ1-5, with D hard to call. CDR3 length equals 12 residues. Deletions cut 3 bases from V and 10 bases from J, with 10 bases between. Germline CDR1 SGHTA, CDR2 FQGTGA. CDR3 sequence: CASSFLKGPQHF. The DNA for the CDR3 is TGTGCCAGCAGCTTCTTAAAAGGACCCCAGCATTTT.

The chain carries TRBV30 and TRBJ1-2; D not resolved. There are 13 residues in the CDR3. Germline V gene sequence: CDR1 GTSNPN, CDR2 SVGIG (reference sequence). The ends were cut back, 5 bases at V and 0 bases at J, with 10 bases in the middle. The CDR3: CAWCDSSNYGYTF. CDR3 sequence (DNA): TGTGCCTGGTGTGATTCCTCTAACTATGGCTACACCTTC.

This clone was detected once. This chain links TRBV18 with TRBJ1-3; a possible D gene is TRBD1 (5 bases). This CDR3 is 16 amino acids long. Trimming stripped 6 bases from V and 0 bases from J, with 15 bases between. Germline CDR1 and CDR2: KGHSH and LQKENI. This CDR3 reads CASSGSGAYSGNTIYF. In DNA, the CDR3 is TGTGCCAGCTCCGGGTCCGGGGCCTACTCTGGAAACACCATATATTTT.

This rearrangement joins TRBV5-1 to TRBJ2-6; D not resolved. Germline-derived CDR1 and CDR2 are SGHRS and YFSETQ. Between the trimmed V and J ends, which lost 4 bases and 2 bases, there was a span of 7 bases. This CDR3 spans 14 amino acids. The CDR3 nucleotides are TGCGCCAGCAGCGCCGAGGCTGGGGCCAACGTCCTGACTTTC. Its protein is CASSAEAGANVLTF.

The CDR3 here is CASSANKGFSTGELFF. For the CDR3, the DNA is TGTGCCAGCAGCGCTAATAAGGGATTCTCCACCGGGGAGCTGTTTTTT. The rearrangement links TRBV7-6 to TRBJ2-2, with D unresolved. Trimming stripped 5 bases from V and 4 bases from J, with 17 bases between. Germline V CDR1 and CDR2: SGHVS, FNYEAQ. The CDR3 is 16 residues long.

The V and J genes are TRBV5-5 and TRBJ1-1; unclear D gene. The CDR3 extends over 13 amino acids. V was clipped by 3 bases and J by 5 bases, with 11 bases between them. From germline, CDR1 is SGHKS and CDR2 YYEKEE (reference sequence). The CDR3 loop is CASSSRWDTEAFF. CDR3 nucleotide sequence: TGTGCCAGCAGCTCCCGGTGGGATACTGAAGCTTTCTTT.

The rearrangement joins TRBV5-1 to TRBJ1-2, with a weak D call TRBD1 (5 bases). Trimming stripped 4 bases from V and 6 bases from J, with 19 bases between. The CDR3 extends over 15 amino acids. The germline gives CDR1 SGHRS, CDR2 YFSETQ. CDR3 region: CASSPRDPLRDGYTF. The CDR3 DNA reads TGCGCCAGCAGCCCCAGGGACCCCCTAAGAGATGGCTACACCTTC. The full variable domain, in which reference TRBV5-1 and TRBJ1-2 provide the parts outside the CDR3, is KAGVTQTPRYLIKTRGQQVTLSCSPISGHRSVSWYQQTPGQGLQFLFEYFSETQRNKGNFPGRFSGRQFSNSRSEMNVSTLELGDSALYLCASSPRDPLRDGYTFGSGTRLTVV.

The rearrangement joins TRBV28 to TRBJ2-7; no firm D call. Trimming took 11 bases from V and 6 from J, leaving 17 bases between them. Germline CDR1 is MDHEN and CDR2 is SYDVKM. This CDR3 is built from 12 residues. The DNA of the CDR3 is TGTGCCGCCGGTACAGCGTTGAGCGAGCAGTACTTC. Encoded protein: CAAGTALSEQYF.

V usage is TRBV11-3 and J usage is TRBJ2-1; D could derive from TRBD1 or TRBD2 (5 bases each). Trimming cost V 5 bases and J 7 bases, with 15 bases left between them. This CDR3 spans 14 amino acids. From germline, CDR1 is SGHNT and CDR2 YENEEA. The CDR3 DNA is TGTGCCAGCAGCCGGGACCAACTGCTGAATGAGCAGTTCTTC. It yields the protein CASSRDQLLNEQFF.

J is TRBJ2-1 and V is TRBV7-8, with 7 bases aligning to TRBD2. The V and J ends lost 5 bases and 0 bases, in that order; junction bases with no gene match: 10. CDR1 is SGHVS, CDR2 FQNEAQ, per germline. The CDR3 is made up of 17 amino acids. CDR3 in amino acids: CASSKRSGGSSYNEQFF. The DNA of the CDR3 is TGTGCCAGCAGCAAGCGGAGTGGCGGGAGCTCCTACAATGAGCAGTTCTTC. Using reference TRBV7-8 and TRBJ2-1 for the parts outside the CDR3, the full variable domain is GAGVSQSPRYKVAKRGQDVALRCDPISGHVSLFWYQQALGQGPEFLTYFQNEAQLDKSGLPSDRFFAERPEGSVSTLKIQRTQQEDSAVYLCASSKRSGGSSYNEQFFGPGTRLTVL.

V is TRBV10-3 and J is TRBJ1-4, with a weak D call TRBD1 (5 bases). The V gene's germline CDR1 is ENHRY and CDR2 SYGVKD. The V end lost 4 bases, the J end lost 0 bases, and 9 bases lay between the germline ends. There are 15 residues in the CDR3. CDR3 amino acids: CAISADSATNEKLFF. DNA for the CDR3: TGTGCCATCAGTGCCGACAGTGCAACTAATGAAAAACTGTTTTTT.

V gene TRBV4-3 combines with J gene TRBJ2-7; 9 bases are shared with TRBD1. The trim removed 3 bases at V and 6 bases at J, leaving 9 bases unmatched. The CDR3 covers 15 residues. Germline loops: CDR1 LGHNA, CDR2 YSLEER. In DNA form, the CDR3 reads TGCGCCAGCAGCCAGGTAGTCGGACAGGGGCCCGAGCAGTACTTC. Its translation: CASSQVVGQGPEQYF.

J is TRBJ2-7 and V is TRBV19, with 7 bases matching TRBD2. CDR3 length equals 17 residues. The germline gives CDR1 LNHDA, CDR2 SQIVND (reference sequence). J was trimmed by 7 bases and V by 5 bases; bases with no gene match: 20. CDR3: CASSARVLASGPLEQYF. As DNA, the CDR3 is TGTGCCAGTAGTGCCCGTGTTTTGGCTAGCGGACCACTAGAGCAGTACTTC.

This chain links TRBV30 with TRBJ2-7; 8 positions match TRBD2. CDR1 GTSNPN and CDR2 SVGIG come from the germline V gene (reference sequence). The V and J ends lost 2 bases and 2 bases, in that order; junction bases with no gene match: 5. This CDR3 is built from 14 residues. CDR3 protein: CAWSLDGGAYEQYF. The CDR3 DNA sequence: TGTGCCTGGAGTCTCGACGGGGGGGCCTACGAGCAGTACTTC.

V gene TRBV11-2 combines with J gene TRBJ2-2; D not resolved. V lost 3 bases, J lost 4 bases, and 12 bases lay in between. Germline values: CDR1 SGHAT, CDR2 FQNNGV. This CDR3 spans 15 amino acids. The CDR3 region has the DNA TGTGCCAGCAGCTTCCGGCAATTAGCCACCGGGGAGCTGTTTTTT. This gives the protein CASSFRQLATGELFF.

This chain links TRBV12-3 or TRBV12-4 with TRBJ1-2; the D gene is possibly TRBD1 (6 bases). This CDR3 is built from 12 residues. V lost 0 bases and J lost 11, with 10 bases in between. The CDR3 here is CASSLAKDRYTF. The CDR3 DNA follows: TGTGCCAGCAGTTTAGCGAAAGACAGGTACACCTTC.

Here the CDR3 reads CAWSPGTVGGYTF. Here the CDR3 DNA reads TGTGCCTGGAGTCCCGGGACAGTCGGGGGCTACACCTTC. The chain couples TRBV30 to TRBJ1-2, with 7 bases that match TRBD1. V lost 2 bases, J lost 8 bases, and 8 bases stayed unmatched. This CDR3 has 13 residues. Germline CDR1 and CDR2: GTSNPN and SVGIG (reference sequence).

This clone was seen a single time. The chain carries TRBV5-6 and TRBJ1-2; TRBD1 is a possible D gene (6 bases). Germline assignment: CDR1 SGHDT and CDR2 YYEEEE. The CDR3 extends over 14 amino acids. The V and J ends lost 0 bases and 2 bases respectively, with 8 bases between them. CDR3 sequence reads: CASSLGRGNYGYTF. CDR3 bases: TGTGCCAGCAGCTTGGGCAGGGGCAACTATGGCTACACCTTC.

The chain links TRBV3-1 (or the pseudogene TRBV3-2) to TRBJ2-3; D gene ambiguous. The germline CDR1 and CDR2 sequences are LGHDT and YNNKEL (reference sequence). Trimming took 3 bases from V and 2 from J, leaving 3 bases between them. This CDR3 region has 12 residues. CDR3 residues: CASSHNTDTQYF. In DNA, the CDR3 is TGTGCCAGCAGCCACAACACAGATACGCAGTATTTT.

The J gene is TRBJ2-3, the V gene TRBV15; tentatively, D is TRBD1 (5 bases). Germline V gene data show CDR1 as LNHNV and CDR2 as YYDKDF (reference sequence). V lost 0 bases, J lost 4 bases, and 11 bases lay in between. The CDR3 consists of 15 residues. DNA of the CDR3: TGTGCCACCAGCAGAGAGGCCCAGGGCCCAGATACGCAGTATTTT. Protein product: CATSREAQGPDTQYF.

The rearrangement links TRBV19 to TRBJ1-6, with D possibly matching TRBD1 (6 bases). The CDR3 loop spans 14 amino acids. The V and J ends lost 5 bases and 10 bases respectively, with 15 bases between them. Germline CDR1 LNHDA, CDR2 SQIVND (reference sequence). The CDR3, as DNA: TGTGCCAGTAGTGTCGGGACATCAAGATCACCCCTCCACTTT. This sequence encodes CASSVGTSRSPLHF. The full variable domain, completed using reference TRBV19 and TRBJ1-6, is DGGITQSPKYLFRKEGQNVTLSCEQNLNHDAMYWYRQDPGQGLRLIYYSQIVNDFQKGDIAEGYSVSREKKESFPLTVTSAQKNPTAFYLCASSVGTSRSPLHFGNGTRLTVT.

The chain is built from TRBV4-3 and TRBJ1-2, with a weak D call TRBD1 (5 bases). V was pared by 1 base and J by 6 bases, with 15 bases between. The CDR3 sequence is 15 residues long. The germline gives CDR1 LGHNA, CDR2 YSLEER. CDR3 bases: TGCGCCAGCAGCCAAGGGAGGGGAGAGTCCCATGGCTACACCTTC. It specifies CASSQGRGESHGYTF.

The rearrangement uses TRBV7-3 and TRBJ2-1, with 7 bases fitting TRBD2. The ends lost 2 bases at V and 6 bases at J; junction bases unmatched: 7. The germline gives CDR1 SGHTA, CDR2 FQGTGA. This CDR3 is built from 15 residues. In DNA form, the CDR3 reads TGTGCCAGCAGCTTAGGCGGGAGAACCCCCAATGAGCAGTTCTTC. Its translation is CASSLGGRTPNEQFF.

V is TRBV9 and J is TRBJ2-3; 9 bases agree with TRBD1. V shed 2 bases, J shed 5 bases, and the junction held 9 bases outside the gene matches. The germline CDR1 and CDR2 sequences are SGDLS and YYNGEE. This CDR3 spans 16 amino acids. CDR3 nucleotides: TGTGCCAGCAGCGTGGGGACAGGGTTCTTTAGAGATACGCAGTATTTT. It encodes CASSVGTGFFRDTQYF.

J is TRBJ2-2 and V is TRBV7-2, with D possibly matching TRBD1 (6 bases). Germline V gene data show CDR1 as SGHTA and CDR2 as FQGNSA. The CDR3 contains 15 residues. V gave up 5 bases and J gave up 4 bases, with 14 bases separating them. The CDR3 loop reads CASSPWTVSTGELFF. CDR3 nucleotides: TGTGCCAGCAGCCCGTGGACAGTTTCCACCGGGGAGCTGTTTTTT.

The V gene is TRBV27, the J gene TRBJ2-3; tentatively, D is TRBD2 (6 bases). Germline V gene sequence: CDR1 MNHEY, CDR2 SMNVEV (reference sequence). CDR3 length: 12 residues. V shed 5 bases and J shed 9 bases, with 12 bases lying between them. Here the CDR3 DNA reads TGTGCCAGCAGTCCGACTAGTTCCACGCAGTATTTT. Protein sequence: CASSPTSSTQYF.